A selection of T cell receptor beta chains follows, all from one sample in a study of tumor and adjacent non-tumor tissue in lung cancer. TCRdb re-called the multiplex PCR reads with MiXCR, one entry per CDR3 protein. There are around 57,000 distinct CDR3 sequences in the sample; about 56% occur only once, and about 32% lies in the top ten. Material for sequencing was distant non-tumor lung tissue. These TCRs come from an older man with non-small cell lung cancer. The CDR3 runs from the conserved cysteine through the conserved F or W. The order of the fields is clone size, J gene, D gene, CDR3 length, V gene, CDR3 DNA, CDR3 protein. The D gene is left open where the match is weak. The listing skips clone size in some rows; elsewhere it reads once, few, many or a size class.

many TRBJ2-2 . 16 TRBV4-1 TGCGCCAGCAGCCAAGTGGCTAGCGCCTACACCGGGGAGCTGTTTTTT CASSQVASAYTGELFF
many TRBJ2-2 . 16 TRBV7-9 TGTGCCAGCAGCTTAAGGGGTTCACGGTACACCGGGGAGCTGTTTTTT CASSLRGSRYTGELFF
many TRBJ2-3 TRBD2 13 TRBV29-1 TGCAGCGGCGCGTTTGGGGGGGGAGATACGCAGTATTTT CSGAFGGGDTQYF
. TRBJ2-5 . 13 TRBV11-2 TGTGCCAGCAACTTAGAAGGGGAAGAGACCCAATACTTC CASNLEGEETQYF
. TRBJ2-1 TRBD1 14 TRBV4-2 TGTGCCAGAAGCGTAGGGGGCGGTTACAATGAGCAGTTCTTC CARSVGGGYNEQFF
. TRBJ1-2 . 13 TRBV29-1 TGCAGCGTTGAAGGGGGTCGCCCATCGGGCTACACCTTC CSVEGGRPSGYTF
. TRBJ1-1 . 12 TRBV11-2 TGTGCTAGCAGCATACAGAACACTGAAGCTTTCTTT CASSIQNTEAFF
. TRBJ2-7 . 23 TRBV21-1 TGTGCCAGCAGCGGACGGATTGGGCAGGCCAGGGAGGCCCGCTTTCCGCCAACAAACGAGCAGTACTTC CASSGRIGQAREARFPPTNEQYF
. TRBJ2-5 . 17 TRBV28 TGTGCCAGCAGCCCAGGCAGGGGACTCAAAGGGCAAGAGATCCAGTACTTC CASSPGRGLKGQEIQYF
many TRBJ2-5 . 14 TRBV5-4 TGTGCCAGCAGCTTGGTAGGGTACCAAGAGACCCAGTACTTC CASSLVGYQETQYF
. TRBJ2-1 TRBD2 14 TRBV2 TGTGCCACTCTAGCGGGAGGGCCCTTCAATGAGCAGTTCTTC CATLAGGPFNEQFF
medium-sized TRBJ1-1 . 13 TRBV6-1 TGTGCCAGCAGTCAGAGCGGGGAGGGAAGAGCTTTCTTT CASSQSGEGRAFF
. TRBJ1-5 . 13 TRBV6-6 TGTGCCAGCAGCTCAAATAGCAATCAGCCCTGGCATTTT CASSSNSNQPWHF
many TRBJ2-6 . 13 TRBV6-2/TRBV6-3 TGTGCCAGCAGGGGTACTGGGGCCAACGTCCTGACTTTC CASRGTGANVLTF
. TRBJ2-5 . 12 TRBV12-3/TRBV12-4 TGTGCCAGCAGTTATATCGGGAAGGCCCAATACTTC CASSYIGKAQYF
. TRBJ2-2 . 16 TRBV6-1 TGTACCAGCAGTGTTTTACAGGGTTCGGACACCGGGGAGCTGTTTTTT CTSSVLQGSDTGELFF
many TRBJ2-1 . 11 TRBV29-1 TGCAGCGCATCCCCCTACAATGAGCAGTTCTTC CSASPYNEQFF
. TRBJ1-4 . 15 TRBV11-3 TGTGCCAGCAGTTCTAACAGGATTACCAATGAAAAACTGTTTTTT CASSSNRITNEKLFF
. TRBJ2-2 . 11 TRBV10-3 TGTGCTATCAGTTGCACCGGGGAGCTGTTTTTT CAISCTGELFF
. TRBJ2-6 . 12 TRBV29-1 TGCAGCGCCGGGAACAACGCCGGCGTCCTGACTTTC CSAGNNAGVLTF
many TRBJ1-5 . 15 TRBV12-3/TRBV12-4 TGTGCCAGCAGTTTTGGAAGCCTCTACAATCAGCCCCAGCATTTT CASSFGSLYNQPQHF
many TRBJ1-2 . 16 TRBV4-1 TGCGCCAGCAGCCAAGATCTGCCCTCTACCTCCTATGGCTACACCTTC CASSQDLPSTSYGYTF
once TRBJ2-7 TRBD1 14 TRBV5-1 TGCGCCAGCAGCCGGGGACAGGGGAACGACGAGCAGTACTTC CASSRGQGNDEQYF
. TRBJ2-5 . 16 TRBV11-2 TGTGCCAGCAGCGTAGATGGGGCTAGCCTTCAAGAGATCCAGTACTTC CASSVDGASLQEIQYF
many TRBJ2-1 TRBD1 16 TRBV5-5 TGTGCCAGCAGCAGAGGACAGGGTGGGTCCTACAATGAGCAGTTCTTC CASSRGQGGSYNEQFF
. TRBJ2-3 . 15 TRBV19 TGTGCCAGTAGCACTATGGGGCTTGGCACAGATACGCAGTATTTT CASSTMGLGTDTQYF
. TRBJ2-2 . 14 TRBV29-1 TGCAGCGTTGAGCACGGCGGAATGACCGGTGAGCCGTTTTTT CSVEHGGMTGEPFF
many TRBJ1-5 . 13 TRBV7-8 TGTGCCAGCAGCATAATGAGAAATCAGCCCCAGCATTTT CASSIMRNQPQHF
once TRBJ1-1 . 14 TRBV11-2 TGTGCCAGCAGGAGAAAGACGGAGAACGCTGAAGCTTTCTTT CASRRKTENAEAFF
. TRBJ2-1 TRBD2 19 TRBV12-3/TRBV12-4 TGTGCCAACAGTTTAGACTCACTAGCGGGTCCGAGCTCCTACAATGAGCAGTTCTTC CANSLDSLAGPSSYNEQFF
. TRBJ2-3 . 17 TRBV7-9 TGTGCCAGCAGCCTCGATAAAATTGGCGGGGCCACAGATACGCAGTATTTT CASSLDKIGGATDTQYF
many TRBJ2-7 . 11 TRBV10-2 TGCGCCAGCACTTCCACCTACGAGCAGTACTTC CASTSTYEQYF
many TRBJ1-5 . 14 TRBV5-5 TGTGCCAGCAGCCCGGACAGCCTCTATCAGCCCCAGCATTTT CASSPDSLYQPQHF
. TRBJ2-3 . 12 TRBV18 TGTGCCAGCTCACTTTACAGGGACACGCAGTATTTT CASSLYRDTQYF
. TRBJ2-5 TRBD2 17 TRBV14 TGTGCCAGCAGCCAAGATCGGGGGCGGGGGGGCCTGAAGACCCACTACTTC CASSQDRGRGGLKTHYF
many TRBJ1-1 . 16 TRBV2 TGTGCCAGCAGACGATATACTGGGACGGGGAACACTGAAGCTTTCTTT CASRRYTGTGNTEAFF
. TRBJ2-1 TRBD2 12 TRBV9 TGTGCCAGCAGCGAGGGAGGGGATGAGCAGTTCTTC CASSEGGDEQFF
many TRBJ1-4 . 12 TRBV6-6 TGTGCCAGCACCGCACAGGGCGAAAAACTGTTTTTT CASTAQGEKLFF
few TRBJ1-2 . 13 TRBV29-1 . CSAFGQQGYGCTF
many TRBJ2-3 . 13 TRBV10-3 TGTGCCATCAGTATTACTAGCACAGATACGCAGTATTTT CAISITSTDTQYF
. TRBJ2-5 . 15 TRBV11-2 TGTGCCAGCAGCTTATACAGGATAGGCAGAGAGACCCAGTACTTC CASSLYRIGRETQYF
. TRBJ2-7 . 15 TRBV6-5 TGTGCCAGCAGTTATTCCTCGGAGAGCGGAAGTATGCAGTACTTC CASSYSSESGSMQYF
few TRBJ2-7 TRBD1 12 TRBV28 TGTGCCAGCAGTGAGGGACAGGGTAGGAAGTACTTC CASSEGQGRKYF
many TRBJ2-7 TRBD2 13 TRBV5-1 TGCGCCAGCAGCTGGCGGGGGACCTACGAGCAGTACTTC CASSWRGTYEQYF
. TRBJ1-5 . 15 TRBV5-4 TGTGTCAGCAGCCTTCAAGGTATGGGGAGTCAGCCCCAGCATTTT CVSSLQGMGSQPQHF
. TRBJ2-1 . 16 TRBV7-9 TGTGCCAGCTACTCCGTGAAGCGGTGGGGCCTCAATGAGCAGTTCTTC CASYSVKRWGLNEQFF
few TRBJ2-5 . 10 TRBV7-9 TGTGCCACCTCGGGGTTGACCCAGTACTTC CATSGLTQYF
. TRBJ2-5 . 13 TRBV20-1 TGCAGTGGAAACGAGGACATCTCGGAGACCCAGTACTTC CSGNEDISETQYF
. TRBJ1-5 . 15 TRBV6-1 TGTGCCAGCACGTCTCTGCCGGAGAGGCATCAGCTCCAGCATTTT CASTSLPERHQLQHF